The entry below describes one TCR beta chain. What it recognizes is unknown. The PCR used 60 Vbeta and 13 Jbeta primers. The assay was immunoSEQ multiplex PCR, and TCRdb's table has in-frame clones only and misses some. The sample records some 98,000 clones, around 70% being singletons. The source of the sample is a study of cytomegalovirus exposure and HLA in healthy donors. The study, taken as a whole, reports: Presence/absence analyses assumed roughly uniform sequencing depth across donors, which may not hold. Association with HLA alleles at 0.05 false discovery rate was found for roughly 17,000 TCR beta sequences in a later analysis.

Sequencing was done on a sample of PBMCs. The TCR was taken from a man aged 45-65 years in good health and CMV-seronegative.

CDR3 nucleotides: TGTGCCAGCAGAGAGGGACTAGCGGGGGTTGAGACCCAGTACTTC. Its translation: CASREGLAGVETQYF. The chain employs TRBV6-1 and TRBJ2-5; 14 bases match TRBD2. After removal of 6 bases from V and 5 bases from J, the junction contained 5 bases not matched to a gene. The CDR3 has 15 residues. Germline V gene lookup returns CDR1 MNHNS and CDR2 SASEGT.